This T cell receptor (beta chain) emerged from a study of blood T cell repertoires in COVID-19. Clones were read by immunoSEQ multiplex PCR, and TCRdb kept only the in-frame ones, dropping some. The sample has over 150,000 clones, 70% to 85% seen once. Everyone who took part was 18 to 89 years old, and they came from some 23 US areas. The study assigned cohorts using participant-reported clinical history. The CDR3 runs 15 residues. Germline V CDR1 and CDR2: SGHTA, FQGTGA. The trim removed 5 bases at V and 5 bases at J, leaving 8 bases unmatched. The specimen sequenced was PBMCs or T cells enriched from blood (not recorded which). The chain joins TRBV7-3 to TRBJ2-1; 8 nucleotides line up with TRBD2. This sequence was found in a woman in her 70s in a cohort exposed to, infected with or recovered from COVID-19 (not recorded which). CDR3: CASSPGSGTNNEQFF. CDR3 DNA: TGTGCCAGCAGCCCAGGTAGCGGGACCAACAATGAGCAGTTCTTC.